The TCR beta chain under discussion was sequenced for a study of cytomegalovirus exposure and HLA in healthy donors. CDR3 length: 15 amino acids. The V gene end was trimmed by 7 bases and the J gene end by 4 bases; junction bases not matched to a gene: 13. The germline CDR1 and CDR2 sequences are MDHEN and SYDVKM. The PCR made use of 60 Vbeta and 13 Jbeta primers. Method: immunoSEQ multiplex PCR; TCRdb's copy keeps in-frame clones and lacks some. This repertoire includes about 70,000 clones. Broader study findings: Altogether, 150 to 200 TCR beta chains were recorded as cytomegalovirus-associated. Later on, analysis showed that most CMV-associated TCR beta chains appeared to be HLA-restricted. A few V segments could not be told apart, such as TRBV6-2 and TRBV6-3, and were left out. Rarity held for most TCR sequences, but there were some public TCRs that occurred in many donors.

Concerning this clone: Its antigen is unidentified.

The sample taken for sequencing was PBMCs. This chain joins TRBV28 and TRBJ2-7; 7 nucleotides line up with TRBD1. The TCR comes from a woman in her twenties or thirties in good health and CMV-seronegative. The CDR3 sequence: CASTYPRQGLYEQYF. The CDR3, as DNA: TGTGCCAGCACCTATCCTCGACAGGGATTATACGAGCAGTACTTC.